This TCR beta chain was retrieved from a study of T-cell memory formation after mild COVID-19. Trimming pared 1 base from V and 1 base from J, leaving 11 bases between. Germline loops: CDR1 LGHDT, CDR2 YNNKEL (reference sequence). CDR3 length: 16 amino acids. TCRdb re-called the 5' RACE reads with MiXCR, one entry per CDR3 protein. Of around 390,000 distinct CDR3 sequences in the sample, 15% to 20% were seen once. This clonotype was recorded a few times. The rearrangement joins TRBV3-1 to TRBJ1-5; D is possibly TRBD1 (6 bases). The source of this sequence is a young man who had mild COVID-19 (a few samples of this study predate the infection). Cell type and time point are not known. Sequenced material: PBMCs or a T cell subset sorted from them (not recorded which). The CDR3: CASSQAGGGSNQPQHF. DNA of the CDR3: TGTGCCAGCAGCCAAGCGGGGGGCGGAAGCAATCAGCCCCAGCATTTT.